The 5 T cell receptor beta chains listed next were all sequenced from one sample in a study of immune cell composition in non-small cell lung cancer. Normal lung was sampled as far from the tumour as possible, at least 3 cm. This table comes from immunoSEQ multiplex PCR, and its TCRdb copy is limited to in-frame clones, with some not included. The profile covers 4,500 to 6,000 clones, with approximately 72% appearing a single time and 11% to 15% taken by the ten largest. The specimen sequenced was non-adjacent lung tissue. These TCRs come from a human donor with non-small cell lung cancer.

The chain recombines TRBV27 with TRBJ2-1, with TRBD2 matching 11 bases. The V gene's germline CDR1 is MNHEY and CDR2 SMNVEV (reference sequence). Trimming took 7 bases from V and 0 from J; bases not matched to a gene: 8. This CDR3 has 17 residues. CDR3 nucleotides: TGTGCCAGCAATCACTTAGCGGGAGGGCCCTCCTACAATGAGCAGTTCTTC. Its translation: CASNHLAGGPSYNEQFF.

The CDR3: CASIPHLVQRYGYTF. The CDR3 DNA is TGTGCCAGCATCCCCCACTTAGTTCAACGCTATGGCTACACCTTC. This chain connects TRBV28 to TRBJ1-2; no clear D. V was shortened by 7 bases and J by 4 bases, with 19 bases between the two germline ends. CDR3 length: 15 residues. Germline loops: CDR1 MDHEN, CDR2 SYDVKM.

V usage is TRBV6-5 and J usage is TRBJ1-2, with D possibly matching TRBD1 (5 bases). Germline CDR1 MNHEY, CDR2 SVGAGI. The V end was cut by 0 bases, the J end by 4 bases, with 15 bases between. The CDR3 covers 16 residues. The CDR3 DNA reads as TGTGCCAGCAGTTACTCGCCAGGGTCGGACCCCTATGGCTACACCTTC. The encoded protein is CASSYSPGSDPYGYTF.

J is TRBJ1-5 and V is TRBV6-1; 8 positions match TRBD1. The germline V gene encodes CDR1 MNHNS and CDR2 SASEGT. After removal of 6 bases from V and 7 bases from J, the junction contained 2 bases not matched to a gene. This CDR3 has 12 amino acids. Here the CDR3 DNA reads TGTGCCAGCAGGGACAGGGCGCAGCCCCAGCATTTT. The encoded protein is CASRDRAQPQHF.

The chain joins TRBV9 to TRBJ2-4, with 9 nucleotides matching TRBD2. CDR3 size: 16 residues. CDR1 and CDR2 (germline): SGDLS, YYNGEE. Trimming cost V 1 base and J 10 bases; bases outside gene matches: 12. The DNA for the CDR3 is TGTGCCAGCAGCGTAACTCCGACAAGCGGGAGGAGTATTCAGTACTTC. Its protein product is CASSVTPTSGRSIQYF.